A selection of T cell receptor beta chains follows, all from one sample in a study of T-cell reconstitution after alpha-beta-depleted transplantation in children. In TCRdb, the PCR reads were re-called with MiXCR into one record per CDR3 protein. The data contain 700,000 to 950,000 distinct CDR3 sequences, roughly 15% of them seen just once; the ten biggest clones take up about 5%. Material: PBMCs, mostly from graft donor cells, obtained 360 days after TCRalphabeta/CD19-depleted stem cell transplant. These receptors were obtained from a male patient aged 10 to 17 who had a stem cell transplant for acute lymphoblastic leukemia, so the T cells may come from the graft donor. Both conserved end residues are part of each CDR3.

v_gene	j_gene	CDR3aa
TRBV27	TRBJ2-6	CASSLSTGILTSGANVLTF
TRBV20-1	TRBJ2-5	CSARDMFEETQYF
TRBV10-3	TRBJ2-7	CAISEGRVAQRDEQYF
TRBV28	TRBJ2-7	CASSLAGLPGEQYF
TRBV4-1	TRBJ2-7	CASSHGLAGLLLRGQYF
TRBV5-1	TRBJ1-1	CASSLAGTGWTEAFF
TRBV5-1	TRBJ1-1	CASSPYLGTEAFF
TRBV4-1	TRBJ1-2	CASSHMTGGKGYTF
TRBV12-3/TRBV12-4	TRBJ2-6	CACSLGQGSASGANVLTF
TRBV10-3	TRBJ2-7	CAISEVSGSVIYEQYF
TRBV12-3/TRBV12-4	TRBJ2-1	CASEEGDEQFF
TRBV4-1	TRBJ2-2	CASSPSSLGLKTGELFF
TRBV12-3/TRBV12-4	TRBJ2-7	CASSPIGIEDFYEQYF
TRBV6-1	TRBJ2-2	CASRHPTGPYGELFF
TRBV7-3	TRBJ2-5	CASSQGTSGGAQYF
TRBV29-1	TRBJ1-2	CSVEHSRGDPGYTF
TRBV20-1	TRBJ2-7	CSASGQGAGEQYF
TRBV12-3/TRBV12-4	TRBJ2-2	CASSLGLGHNTGELFF
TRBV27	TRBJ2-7	CASSLEYPHEQYF
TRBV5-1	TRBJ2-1	CASSSLGQGTSGRLTYNEQFF
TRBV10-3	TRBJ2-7	CAISEPGRSSYEQYF
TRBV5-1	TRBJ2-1	CASSASGASGSSSYNEQFF
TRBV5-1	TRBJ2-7	CASSSPEGHSYEQYF
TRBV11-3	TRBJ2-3	CASSPGRTSGSSDTQYF
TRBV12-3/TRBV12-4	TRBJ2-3	CAIFEGPGQIFTDTQYF
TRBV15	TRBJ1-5	CATREGSYSNQPQHF
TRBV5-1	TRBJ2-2	CASSYSTSGNTGELFF
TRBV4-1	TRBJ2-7	CASSILAGFYEQYF